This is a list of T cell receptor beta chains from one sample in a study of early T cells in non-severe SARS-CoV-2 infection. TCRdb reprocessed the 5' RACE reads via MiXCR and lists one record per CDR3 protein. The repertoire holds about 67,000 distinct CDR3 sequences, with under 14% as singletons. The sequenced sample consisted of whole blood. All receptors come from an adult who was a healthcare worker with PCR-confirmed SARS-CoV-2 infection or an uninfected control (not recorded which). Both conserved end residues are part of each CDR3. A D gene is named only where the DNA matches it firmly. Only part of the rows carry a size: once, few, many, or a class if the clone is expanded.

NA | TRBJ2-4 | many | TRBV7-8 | CASSLGPYLAKNIQYF | TGTGCCAGCAGCTTAGGGCCGTATCTAGCCAAAAACATTCAGTACTTC
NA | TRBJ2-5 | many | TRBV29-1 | CSAQTITETQYF | TGCAGCGCCCAAACAATTACGGAGACCCAGTACTTC
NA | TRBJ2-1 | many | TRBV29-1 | CSVEDRQGFYNEQFF | TGCAGCGTTGAAGATCGGCAGGGATTCTACAATGAGCAGTTCTTC
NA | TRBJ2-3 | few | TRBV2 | CASGYSTDTQYF | TGTGCCAGTGGTTATAGCACAGATACGCAGTATTTT
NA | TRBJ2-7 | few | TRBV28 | CASSPSGEQYF | TGTGCCAGCAGCCCCTCGGGAGAGCAGTACTTC
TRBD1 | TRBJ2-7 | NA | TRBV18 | CASSSSGTGKLWSYEQYF | TGTGCCAGCTCATCCTCCGGGACAGGGAAGTTGTGGTCCTACGAGCAGTACTTC
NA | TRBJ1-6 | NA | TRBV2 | CASSATAGNSPLHF | TGTGCCAGCAGTGCTACAGCGGGGAATTCACCCCTCCACTTT
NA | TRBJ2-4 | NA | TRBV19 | CASSIDPVNPKNIQYF | TGTGCCAGTAGTATAGACCCCGTTAACCCCAAAAACATTCAGTACTTC
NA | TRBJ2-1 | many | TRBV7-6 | CASSLAATGEQFF | TGTGCCAGCAGCTTAGCGGCTACCGGTGAGCAGTTCTTC
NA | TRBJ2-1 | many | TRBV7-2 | CASSLTSLHSSREQFF | TGTGCCAGCAGCTTGACTAGTTTACACTCTTCCAGAGAGCAGTTCTTC
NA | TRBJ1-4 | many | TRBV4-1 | CASSQDPALGGSNEKLFF | TGCGCCAGCAGCCAAGACCCCGCTCTTGGGGGGAGTAATGAAAAACTGTTTTTT
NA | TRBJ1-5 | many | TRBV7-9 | CASSVDKSNQPQHF | TGTGCCAGCAGCGTGGACAAGAGCAATCAGCCCCAGCATTTT
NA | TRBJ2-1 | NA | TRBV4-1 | CASSQVESSYNEQFF | TGCGCCAGCAGCCAAGTTGAGAGCTCCTACAATGAGCAGTTCTTC
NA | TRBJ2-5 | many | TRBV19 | CASSMAEGLEETQYF | TGTGCCAGTAGTATGGCCGAGGGACTTGAAGAGACCCAGTACTTC
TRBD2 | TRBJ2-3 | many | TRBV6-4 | CASSDSSGGADTQYF | TGTGCCAGCAGTGACTCTAGCGGGGGGGCCGATACGCAGTATTTT
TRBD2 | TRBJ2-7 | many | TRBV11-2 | CASRFSSGTPYEQYF | TGTGCCAGCAGATTTTCTAGCGGTACCCCCTACGAGCAGTACTTC
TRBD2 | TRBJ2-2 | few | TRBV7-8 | CASRDGLARDGGELFF | TGTGCCAGCAGGGATGGACTAGCGAGGGATGGCGGGGAGCTGTTTTTT
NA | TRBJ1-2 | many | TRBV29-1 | CSVDGQSANYGYTF | TGCAGCGTTGACGGGCAGAGCGCTAACTATGGCTACACCTTC
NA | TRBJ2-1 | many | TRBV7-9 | CASSYGDGNEQFF | TGTGCCAGCAGCTATGGTGACGGGAATGAGCAGTTCTTC
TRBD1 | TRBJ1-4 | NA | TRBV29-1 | CSVERGLREKLFF | TGCAGCGTTGAAAGGGGGCTTCGTGAAAAACTGTTTTTT
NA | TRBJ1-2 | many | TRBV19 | CASSIDLRGNSYGYTF | TGTGCCAGTAGTATAGATCTCAGGGGCAATAGCTATGGCTACACCTTC
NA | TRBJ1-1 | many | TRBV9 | CASSVTGLGPEAFF | TGTGCCAGCAGCGTTACAGGGTTGGGGCCTGAAGCTTTCTTT
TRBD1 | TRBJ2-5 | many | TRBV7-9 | CASSQSGTGAGQETQYF | TGTGCCAGCAGCCAATCCGGGACAGGGGCAGGCCAGGAGACCCAGTACTTC
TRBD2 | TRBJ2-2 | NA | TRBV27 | CASSRRTSGSANTGELFF | TGTGCCAGCAGTAGACGGACTAGCGGAAGCGCGAACACCGGGGAGCTGTTTTTT
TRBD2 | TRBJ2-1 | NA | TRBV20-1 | CSASTSGSYNEQFF | TGCAGTGCTAGTACTAGCGGATCCTACAATGAGCAGTTCTTC
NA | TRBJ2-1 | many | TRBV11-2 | CASSFNSAYNEQFF | TGTGCCAGCAGCTTCAATAGCGCGTACAATGAGCAGTTCTTC
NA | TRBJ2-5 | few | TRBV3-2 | CASSQGDLAGGQETQYF | TGTGCCAGCAGCCAAGGGGACCTAGCGGGGGGCCAAGAGACCCAGTACTTC
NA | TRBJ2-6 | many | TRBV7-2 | CASSPTPAGANVLTF | TGTGCCAGCAGCCCCACGCCAGCTGGGGCCAACGTCCTGACTTTC
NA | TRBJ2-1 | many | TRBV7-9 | CASSSLPGPANEQFF | TGTGCCAGCAGCTCCTTACCGGGACCGGCGAATGAGCAGTTCTTC
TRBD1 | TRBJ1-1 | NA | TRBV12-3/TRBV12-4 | CASSRGQYAFF | TGTGCCAGCAGTAGGGGACAGTATGCTTTCTTT
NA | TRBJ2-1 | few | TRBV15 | CATSRYELGAKYNEQFF | TGTGCCACCAGCAGGTACGAATTGGGGGCCAAGTACAATGAGCAGTTCTTC
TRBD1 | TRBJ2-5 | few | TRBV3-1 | CASSLPSTGGETQYF | TGTGCCAGCAGCCTCCCTTCGACAGGGGGAGAGACCCAGTACTTC
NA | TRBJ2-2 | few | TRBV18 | CASSADSTGELFF | TGTGCCAGCTCGGCGGACAGCACCGGGGAGCTGTTTTTT
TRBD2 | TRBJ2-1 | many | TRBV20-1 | CSARGLAGSYNEQFF | TGCAGTGCTAGAGGGCTAGCGGGCTCCTACAATGAGCAGTTCTTC
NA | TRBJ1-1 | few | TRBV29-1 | CSARGSWTEAFF | TGCAGCGCCCGGGGGTCGTGGACTGAAGCTTTCTTT
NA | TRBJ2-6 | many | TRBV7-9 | CASSPPGWYNSGANVLTF | TGTGCCAGCAGCCCTCCCGGGTGGTATAACTCTGGGGCCAACGTCCTGACTTTC
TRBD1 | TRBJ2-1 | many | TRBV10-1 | CASSYGQGAGDEQFF | TGCGCCAGCAGTTATGGACAGGGGGCAGGGGATGAGCAGTTCTTC
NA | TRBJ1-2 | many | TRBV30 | CAWSVGANYGYTF | TGTGCCTGGAGTGTTGGAGCTAACTATGGCTACACCTTC
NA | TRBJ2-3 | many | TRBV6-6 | CASTRWRGTDTQYF | TGTGCCAGCACCCGTTGGCGGGGAACAGATACGCAGTATTTT
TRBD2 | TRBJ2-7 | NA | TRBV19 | CASSFRLAGVYEQYF | TGTGCCAGTAGTTTTCGACTAGCGGGAGTGTACGAGCAGTACTTC
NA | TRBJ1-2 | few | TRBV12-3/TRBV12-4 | CASRTVSANYGYTF | TGTGCCAGCAGGACAGTTTCCGCTAACTATGGCTACACCTTC
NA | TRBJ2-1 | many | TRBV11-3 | CASSARQAASYNEQFF | TGTGCCAGCAGCGCCAGGCAAGCGGCCTCCTACAATGAGCAGTTCTTC
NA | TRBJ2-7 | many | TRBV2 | CASHGTDYEQYF | TGTGCCAGCCACGGGACTGACTACGAGCAGTACTTC
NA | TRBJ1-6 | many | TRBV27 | CASSFSTSGSPLHF | TGTGCCAGCAGTTTTTCCACATCAGGGTCACCCCTCCACTTT
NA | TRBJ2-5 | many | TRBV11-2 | CASSAWGRGQETQYF | TGTGCCAGCAGCGCCTGGGGCAGGGGACAAGAGACCCAGTACTTC
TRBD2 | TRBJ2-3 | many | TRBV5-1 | CASSLAGGADTQYF | TGCGCCAGCAGCTTGGCGGGAGGGGCAGATACGCAGTATTTT
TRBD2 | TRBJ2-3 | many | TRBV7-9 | CASSETSGGHRTDTQYF | TGTGCCAGCAGTGAGACTAGCGGGGGGCACCGCACAGATACGCAGTATTTT
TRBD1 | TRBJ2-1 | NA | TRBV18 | CASSPRQGARDEQFF | TGTGCCAGCTCACCCCGCCAGGGGGCTAGGGATGAGCAGTTCTTC